The source of this T cell receptor beta chain is a study of naive and memory T cell subsets. The length of the CDR3 is 15 residues. V lost 1 base, J lost 3 bases, and 0 bases stayed unmatched. Germline V gene sequence: CDR1 LGHNA, CDR2 YSLEER. This clonotype has more than one count but fewer than ten. Both TRBC1 and TRBC2 were covered by a beta constant-region primer of two equimolar oligonucleotides. The ligated cDNA underwent four PCR rounds using SP2 and nested alpha and beta constant-region primers. MiXCR was run by TCRdb on the UMI-ligation and nested PCR reads, yielding one entry per CDR3 protein. Of roughly 130,000 distinct CDR3 sequences in the sample, around a third are singletons; the top ten hold approximately 0.9%. CD4+ T cell IFNgamma after overnight CMV lysate exposure gave donor CMV status.

The receptor was derived from a human donor in good health. The sample was central memory CD4+ T cells from blood. The chain is built from TRBV4-3 and TRBJ2-2; TRBD2 matches 9 bases. The CDR3 bases are TGCGCCAGCAGCCAAGTAGCGGGGGACACCGGGGAGCTGTTTTTT. Protein sequence: CASSQVAGDTGELFF.